Sequencing of this TCR beta chain was carried out in a study of beta chain features in type 1 diabetes (dated by TCRdb to between 2018 and 2020). Background for the entire study: No differences in mean age, gender distribution, total cell number or subset yield were found between patients and healthy donors. Across all samples, fewer than 130 million sorted cells were examined, and cell number per subset correlated strongly with RNA yield. In the study, recently diagnosed type 1 diabetes patients and matched healthy donors were compared on the TCRB repertoires of their sorted circulating CD4+ T cell subsets. Regulatory and stem cell-like memory subsets were isolated from only 8 patients and about eight healthy donors, whereas naive and central memory subsets came from all 30 or so donors.

This clone appeared many times. The specificity of this receptor is unknown. No much larger clone exists at a distance of one base, and base qualities are not known. All of the isolated RNA was reverse transcribed with the High Capacity cDNA Reverse Transcription Kit, so expressed TCRB transcripts were sequenced. Deep immunoSEQ sequencing was applied to naive, central memory and regulatory T cell samples, giving an average of roughly 3.5 million total reads per sample. Sorted cells were lysed in RLT buffer and RNA was extracted with DNase-treated RNeasy Micro or Mini kits, depending on cell number. Each cell subset was processed separately to prevent cross-contamination, with patient and healthy donor samples processed together. TCRB sequences were amplified from cDNA with the immunoSEQ multiplex PCR, producing 87-bp fragments spanning the CDR3 region. Sequencing of the amplicons was done on the Illumina HiSeq platform. The source study handled its data this way. PCR bias was computationally corrected using synthetic template baselines, reads within Hamming distance 2 were collapsed, and singletons that could not be merged were discarded. Reads were aligned against IMGT so that V, D and J genes, CDR3 length and insertions or deletions at six rearrangement sites could be assigned. Clonotype counts were normalized to sorted cell number within each subset before computing true diversity and Gini coefficients with the tcR R package. The overlap coefficient, calculated on TCRB nucleotide sequences, was used to quantify repertoire sharing. TCRdb stores this immuneACCESS table with in-frame sequences only. Part of the clones is absent; in the studies checked, under half of the shortfall reflects unresolved V genes, and no reason is known for the rest. That table supplies the V and J calls and clone size; D and trimming were determined from the DNA. Across this sample there are about 320,000 clones, with 12% to 15% seen only once. The ten largest clones add up to around 7% of the sample.

The germline V gene specifies SGHVS as CDR1 and FQNEAQ as CDR2. Trimming removed 3 bases from V and 5 bases from J; the gene matches leave 8 bases unexplained. From the cysteine through the phenylalanine, the CDR3 covers 16 amino acids. Only the CDR3 DNA is retained, 48 bases long and in frame from the first base. Overall study outcomes, separate from this receptor: In all four CD4+ subsets, TCRB CDR3 length was moderately but significantly shorter in type 1 diabetes patients. Naive, central memory and regulatory TCRB repertoires appeared to be more alike among patients than among healthy donors. Only small numbers of individuals were included in the HLA sub-analyses, which left unresolved whether HLA type had any influence on TCRB rearrangement. Shorter templates might have been favored by PCR, but patient and control samples were amplified and corrected together, so both groups would have been affected equally by any skew. Sequencing cDNA rather than genomic DNA could over-represent highly expressing activated cells, although activation and CD3 levels did not differ between groups. At VDJ recombination sites, type 1 diabetes patients had fewer insertions and more deleted nucleotides, which implies abnormalities in thymic rearrangement.

Each donor gave one peripheral blood draw, approximately 0.11 L on average, collected into heparinised tubes. A BD FACSAria II was used to sort naive, central memory, regulatory and stem cell-like memory CD4+ T cells with a panel that included CD45RO, CCR7, CD25, CD127, CD95 and CD27. Purity was above 95% for every sorted population. PBMCs were isolated right away by Lymphoprep density gradient centrifugation and were stained directly, without culture. So that batch effects would be minimized, each experiment stained and sorted samples in pairs, pairing one healthy donor with one patient. Recombination joined TRBV7-8 with TRBJ2-5; 11 nucleotides in the junction match TRBD2. The origin of this receptor is a young man in good health. Sequencing was done on a sample of central memory CD4+ T cells from blood. Here the CDR3 is given as CASSFTSGGALETQYF. Here is the DNA: TGTGCCAGCAGCTTCACTAGCGGGGGAGCCCTGGAGACCCAGTACTTC.